This section outlines one T cell receptor beta chain sequence together with its context. Its antigen remains unidentified. The sample is drawn from a study of breast tumors, draining lymph nodes, adjacent tissues. Study-wide results and limits: Findings are consistent with lymph node origin and intratumoral expansion of most tumor T cells. Luminal-like breast cancer showed significantly higher tumor–nontumor repertoire similarity than basal-like. That most tumor T cells come from lymph nodes remained unproven. Tumor TCR diversity was below lymph nodes but above nontumor tissue.

Germline loops: CDR1 SGDLS, CDR2 YYNGEE. The CDR3 covers 17 residues. V was shortened by 3 bases and J by 5 bases, with 23 bases between the two germline ends. MiXCR was run by TCRdb on the multiplex PCR reads, yielding one entry per CDR3 protein. The data show about 47,000 distinct CDR3 sequences, with under 25% seen just once and over 6.5% held by the top ten. This TCR derives from a female donor with breast cancer. Some clones in this sample may be carry-over from other donors' samples. Sequenced: breast tumor tissue. The V gene is TRBV9, the J gene TRBJ2-5; a possible D gene is TRBD1 (6 bases). CDR3 DNA sequence: TGTGCCAGCAGCGCGCGAGTACTAAACAGGGTCCGGGAGACCCAGTACTTC. Amino acids: CASSARVLNRVRETQYF. Using reference TRBV9 and TRBJ2-5 for the parts outside the CDR3, the full variable domain is DSGVTQTPKHLITATGQRVTLRCSPRSGDLSVYWYQQSLDQGLQFLIQYYNGEERAKGNILERFSAQQFPDLHSELNLSSLELGDSALYFCASSARVLNRVRETQYFGPGTRLLVL.